Listed below are T cell receptor beta chains from one sample, sequenced in a study of T cell repertoires in cytomegalovirus infection. TCRdb recomputed calls from the reads with MiXCR, one row per CDR3 protein. This table has fewer than 700,000 distinct CDR3 sequences, 20% to 25% appearing once. The sequenced material came from CD8+ T cells from PBMCs. All receptors come from a human donor in good health (CMV status not recorded). Some clones in this sample may be carry-over from other donors' samples. Each CDR3 is given with its conserved first and last residue. The order of the fields is D gene, V gene, J gene, CDR3 protein. A D gene is named only where the DNA matches it firmly.

NA	TRBV10-3	TRBJ2-1	CAIRTGTQIYNEQFF
TRBD2	TRBV6-1	TRBJ2-1	CASSVPGLAWDEQFF
NA	TRBV6-6	TRBJ1-1	CASSPGQSEAFF
TRBD1	TRBV3-1	TRBJ1-1	CASRSDRDPNTEAFF
NA	TRBV27	TRBJ2-7	CASSLVRGSYEQYF
NA	TRBV7-9	TRBJ1-4	CASSPTDATNEKLFF
TRBD1	TRBV20-1	TRBJ2-5	CSARDNQGAGETQYF
NA	TRBV6-5	TRBJ2-7	CASSTRQDSYEQYF
TRBD2	TRBV20-1	TRBJ2-5	CSARDQGSGGQETQYF
NA	TRBV19	TRBJ1-5	CASSLELNQPQHF
TRBD1	TRBV6-5	TRBJ2-2	CASSYQGAGTGELFF
NA	TRBV29-1	TRBJ1-2	CSALDPRQGSDYGYTF
NA	TRBV15	TRBJ2-4	CATSHNDIAKNIQYF
NA	TRBV9	TRBJ1-4	CASSVAGQGREKLFF
NA	TRBV7-6	TRBJ1-4	CAGSTGAGTGPEKLFF
TRBD2	TRBV9	TRBJ2-3	CASSITGLAGGYTDTQYF
NA	TRBV12-3/TRBV12-4	TRBJ2-7	CASSLARQDNEQYF
NA	TRBV6-2/TRBV6-3	TRBJ2-1	CASSYYSYNEQFF
NA	TRBV6-4	TRBJ2-2	CASSDGANTGELFF
NA	TRBV25-1	TRBJ1-1	CASSEFSAPREAGWTEAFF
NA	TRBV12-3/TRBV12-4	TRBJ2-3	CASSSQSTDTQYF
NA	TRBV19	TRBJ2-1	CASSMGNSYNEQFF
NA	TRBV12-3/TRBV12-4	TRBJ1-1	CATTMGDHPFEAFF
NA	TRBV19	TRBJ2-5	CASSFGEETQYF
NA	TRBV7-9	TRBJ2-1	CASSYPEGRAYNEQFF
NA	TRBV6-2/TRBV6-3	TRBJ2-1	CASSYRDGGAYNEQFF
NA	TRBV28	TRBJ1-5	CASNGFGQTSNQPQHF
NA	TRBV25-1	TRBJ2-3	CASSAGPSSTDTQYF
NA	TRBV6-5	TRBJ1-2	CASSYFAGRDTSGYGYTF
TRBD1	TRBV14	TRBJ1-1	CASSQAGTVNTEAFF
NA	TRBV12-5	TRBJ1-5	CASGPQGTNQPQHF
NA	TRBV12-3/TRBV12-4	TRBJ2-1	CASSLFPGTDEQFF
NA	TRBV7-9	TRBJ2-1	CASSLEVNSYDNEQFF
TRBD1	TRBV7-9	TRBJ1-2	CASSIGQGRGGYTF
NA	TRBV23-1	TRBJ2-7	CASSQYEGSYEQYF
NA	TRBV12-3/TRBV12-4	TRBJ1-2	CASSPGAHYGYTF
NA	TRBV20-1	TRBJ2-2	CSARDLELGTGELFF